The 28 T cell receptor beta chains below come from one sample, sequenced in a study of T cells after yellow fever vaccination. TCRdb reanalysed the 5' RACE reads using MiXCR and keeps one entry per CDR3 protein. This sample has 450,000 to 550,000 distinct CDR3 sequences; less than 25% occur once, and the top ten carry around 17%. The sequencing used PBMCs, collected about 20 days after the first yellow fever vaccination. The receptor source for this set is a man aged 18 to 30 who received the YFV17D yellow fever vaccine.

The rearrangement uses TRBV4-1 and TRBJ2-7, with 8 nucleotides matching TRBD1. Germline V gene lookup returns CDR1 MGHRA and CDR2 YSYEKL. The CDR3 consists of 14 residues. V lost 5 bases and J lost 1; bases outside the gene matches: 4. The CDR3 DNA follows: TGCGCCAGCAGCATAGACAGGGGTTCCTACGAGCAGTACTTC. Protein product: CASSIDRGSYEQYF.

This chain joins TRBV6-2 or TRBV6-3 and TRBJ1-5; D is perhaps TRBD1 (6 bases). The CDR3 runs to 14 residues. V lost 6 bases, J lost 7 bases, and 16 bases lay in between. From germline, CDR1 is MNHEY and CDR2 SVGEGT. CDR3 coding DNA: TGTGCCAGCAGCCGAGGGGGTTCAGGACAGCCCCAGCATTTT. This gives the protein CASSRGGSGQPQHF.

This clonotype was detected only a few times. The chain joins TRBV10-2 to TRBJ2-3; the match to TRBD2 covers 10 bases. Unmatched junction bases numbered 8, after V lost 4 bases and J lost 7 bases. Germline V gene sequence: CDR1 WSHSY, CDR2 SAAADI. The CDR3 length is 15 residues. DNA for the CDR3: TGCGCCAGCAGTGTAGTAGCGGGGGGATTTTATACGCAGTATTTT. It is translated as CASSVVAGGFYTQYF.

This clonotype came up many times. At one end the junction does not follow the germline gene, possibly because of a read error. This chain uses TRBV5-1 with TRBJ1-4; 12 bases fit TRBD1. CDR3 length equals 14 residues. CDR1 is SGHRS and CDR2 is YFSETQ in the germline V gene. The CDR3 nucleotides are TGTGCCAGCAGCCGGGACAGGGGGCACGAAAAACTGTTTTTT. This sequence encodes CASSRDRGHEKLFF.

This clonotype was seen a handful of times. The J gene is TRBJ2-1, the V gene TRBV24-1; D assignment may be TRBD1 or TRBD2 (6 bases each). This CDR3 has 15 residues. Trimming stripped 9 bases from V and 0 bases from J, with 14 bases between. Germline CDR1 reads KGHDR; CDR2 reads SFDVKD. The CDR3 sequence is CATSGGESSYNEQFF. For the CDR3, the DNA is TGTGCCACCTCCGGGGGCGAAAGCTCCTACAATGAGCAGTTCTTC.

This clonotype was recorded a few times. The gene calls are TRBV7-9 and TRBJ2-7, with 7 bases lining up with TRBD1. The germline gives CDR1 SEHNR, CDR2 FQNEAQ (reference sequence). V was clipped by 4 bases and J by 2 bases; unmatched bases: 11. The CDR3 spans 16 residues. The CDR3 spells CASSSWTGSSPYEQYF. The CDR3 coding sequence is TGTGCCAGCAGCTCCTGGACAGGTTCGAGCCCCTACGAGCAGTACTTC. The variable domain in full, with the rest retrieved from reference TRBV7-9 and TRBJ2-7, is DTGVSQNPRHKITKRGQNVTFRCDPISEHNRLYWYRQTLGQGPEFLTYFQNEAQLEKSRLLSDRFSAERPKGSFSTLEIQRTEQGDSAMYLCASSSWTGSSPYEQYFGPGTRLTVT.

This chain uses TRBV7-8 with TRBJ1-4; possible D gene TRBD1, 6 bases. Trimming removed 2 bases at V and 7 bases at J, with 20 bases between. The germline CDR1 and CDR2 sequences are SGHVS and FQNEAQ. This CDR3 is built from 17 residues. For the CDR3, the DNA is TGTGCCAGCAGCTTACGACCCTGGACAGCCCGAGGTGAAAAACTGTTTTTT. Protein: CASSLRPWTARGEKLFF.

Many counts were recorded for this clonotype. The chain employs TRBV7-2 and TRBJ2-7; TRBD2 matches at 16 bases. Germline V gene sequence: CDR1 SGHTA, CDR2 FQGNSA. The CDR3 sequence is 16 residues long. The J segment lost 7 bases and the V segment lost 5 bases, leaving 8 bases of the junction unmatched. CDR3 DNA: TGTGCCAGCAGCCCCGGGACTAGCGGGGGGGCCGCTGAGCAGTACTTC. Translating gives CASSPGTSGGAAEQYF.

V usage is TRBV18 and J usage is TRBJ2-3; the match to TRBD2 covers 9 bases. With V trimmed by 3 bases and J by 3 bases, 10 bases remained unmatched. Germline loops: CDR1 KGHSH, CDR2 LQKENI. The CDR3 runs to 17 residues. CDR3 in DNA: TGTGCCAGCTCACCCGCGCTAGCGGGGTTGGGAACAGATACGCAGTATTTT. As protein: CASSPALAGLGTDTQYF.

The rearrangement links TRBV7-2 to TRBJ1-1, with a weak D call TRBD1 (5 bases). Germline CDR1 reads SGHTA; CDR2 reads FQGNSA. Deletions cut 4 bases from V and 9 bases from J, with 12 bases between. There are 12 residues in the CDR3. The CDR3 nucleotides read TGTGCCAGCAGCTCAACACAGGTTAAAGCTTTCTTT. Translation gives CASSSTQVKAFF.

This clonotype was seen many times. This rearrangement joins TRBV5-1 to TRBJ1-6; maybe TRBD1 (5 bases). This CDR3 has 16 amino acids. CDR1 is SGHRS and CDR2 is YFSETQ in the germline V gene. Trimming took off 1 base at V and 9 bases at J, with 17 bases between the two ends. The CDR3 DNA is TGCGCCAGCAGCTTGAATTACGCAGGGCCGAGTTCACCCCTCCACTTT. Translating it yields CASSLNYAGPSSPLHF.

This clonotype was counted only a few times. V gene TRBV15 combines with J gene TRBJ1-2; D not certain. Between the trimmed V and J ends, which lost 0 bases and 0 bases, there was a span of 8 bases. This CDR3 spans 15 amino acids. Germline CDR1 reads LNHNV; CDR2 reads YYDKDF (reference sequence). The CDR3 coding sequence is TGTGCCACCAGCAGAGATCGAGAGGCTAACTATGGCTACACCTTC. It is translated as CATSRDREANYGYTF.

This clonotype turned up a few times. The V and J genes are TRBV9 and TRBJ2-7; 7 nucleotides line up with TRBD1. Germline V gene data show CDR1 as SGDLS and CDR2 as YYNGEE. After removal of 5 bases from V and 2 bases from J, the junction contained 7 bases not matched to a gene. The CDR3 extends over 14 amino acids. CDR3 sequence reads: CASSLGQVTYEQYF. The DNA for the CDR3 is TGTGCCAGCAGTTTAGGACAGGTAACCTACGAGCAGTACTTC.

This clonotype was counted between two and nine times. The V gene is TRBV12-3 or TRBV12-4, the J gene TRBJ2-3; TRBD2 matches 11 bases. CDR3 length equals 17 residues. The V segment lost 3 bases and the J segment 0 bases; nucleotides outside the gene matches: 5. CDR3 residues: CASSFSGGAISTDTQYF. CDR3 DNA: TGTGCCAGCAGTTTTAGCGGGGGGGCCATTAGCACAGATACGCAGTATTTT.

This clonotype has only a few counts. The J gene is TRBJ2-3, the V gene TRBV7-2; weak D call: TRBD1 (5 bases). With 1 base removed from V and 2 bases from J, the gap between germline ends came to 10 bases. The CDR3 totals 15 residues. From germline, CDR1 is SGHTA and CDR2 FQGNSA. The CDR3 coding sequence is TGTGCCAGCAGCTTAGTTAGGGGCTTCACAGATACGCAGTATTTT. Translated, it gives CASSLVRGFTDTQYF. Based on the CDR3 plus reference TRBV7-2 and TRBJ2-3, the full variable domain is GAGVSQSPSNKVTEKGKDVELRCDPISGHTALYWYRQSLGQGLEFLIYFQGNSAPDKSGLPSDRFSAERTGGSVSTLTIQRTQQEDSAVYLCASSLVRGFTDTQYFGPGTRLTVL.

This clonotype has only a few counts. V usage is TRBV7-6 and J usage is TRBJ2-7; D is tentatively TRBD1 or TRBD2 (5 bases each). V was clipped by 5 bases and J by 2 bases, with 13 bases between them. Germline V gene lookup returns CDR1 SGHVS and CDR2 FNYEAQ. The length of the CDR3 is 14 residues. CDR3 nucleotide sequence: TGTGCCAGCAGCAGACAGACCGGGACCTACGAGCAGTACTTC. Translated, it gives CASSRQTGTYEQYF.

The chain's CDR3 is CASSLSIRRRDWHTGELFF. The CDR3 DNA reads as TGTGCCAGCAGCTTAAGTATTCGGCGCAGGGACTGGCACACCGGGGAGCTGTTTTTT. The chain recombines TRBV11-2 with TRBJ2-2; D might be TRBD2 (6 bases). Germline CDR1 is SGHAT and CDR2 is FQNNGV. The CDR3 contains 19 residues. Deletions cut 2 bases from V and 3 bases from J, with 22 bases between.

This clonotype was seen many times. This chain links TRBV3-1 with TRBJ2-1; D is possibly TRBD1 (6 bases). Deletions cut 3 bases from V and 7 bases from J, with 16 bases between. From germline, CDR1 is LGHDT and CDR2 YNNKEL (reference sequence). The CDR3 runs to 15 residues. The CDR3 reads CASSQRSGDSNEQFF. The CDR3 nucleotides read TGTGCCAGCAGCCAGAGATCAGGGGATTCGAATGAGCAGTTCTTC.

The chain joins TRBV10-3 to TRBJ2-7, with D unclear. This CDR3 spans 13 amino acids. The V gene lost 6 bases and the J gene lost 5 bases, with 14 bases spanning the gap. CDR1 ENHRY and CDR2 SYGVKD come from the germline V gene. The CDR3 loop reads CAISRLLWDEQYV. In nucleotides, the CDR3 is TGTGCCATCAGCCGCCTCCTTTGGGACGAGCAGTACGTC.

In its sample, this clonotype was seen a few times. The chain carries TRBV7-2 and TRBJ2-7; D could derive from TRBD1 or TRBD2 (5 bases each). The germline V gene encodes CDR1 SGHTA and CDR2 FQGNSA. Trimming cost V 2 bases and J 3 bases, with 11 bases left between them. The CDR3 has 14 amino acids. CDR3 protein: CASSLPLDSYEQYF. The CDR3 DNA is TGTGCCAGCAGCTTACCACTAGACAGCTACGAGCAGTACTTC.

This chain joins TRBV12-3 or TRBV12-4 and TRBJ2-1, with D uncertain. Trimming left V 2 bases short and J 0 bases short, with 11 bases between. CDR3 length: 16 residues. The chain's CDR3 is CASSLSPRSSYNEQFF. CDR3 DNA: TGTGCCAGCAGTTTAAGTCCCAGGAGCTCCTACAATGAGCAGTTCTTC.

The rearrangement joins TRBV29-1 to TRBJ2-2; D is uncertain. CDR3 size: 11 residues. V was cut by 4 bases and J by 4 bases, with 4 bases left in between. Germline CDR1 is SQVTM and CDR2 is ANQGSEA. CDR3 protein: CSVASTGELFF. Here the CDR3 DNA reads TGCAGCGTTGCGAGCACCGGGGAGCTGTTTTTT.

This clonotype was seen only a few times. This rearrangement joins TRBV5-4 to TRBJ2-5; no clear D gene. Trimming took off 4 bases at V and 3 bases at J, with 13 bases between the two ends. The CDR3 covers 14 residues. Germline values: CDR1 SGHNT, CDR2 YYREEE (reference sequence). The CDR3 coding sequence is TGTGCCAGCAGCGAAGGCGGTCTGAAAGAGACCCAGTACTTC. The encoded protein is CASSEGGLKETQYF.

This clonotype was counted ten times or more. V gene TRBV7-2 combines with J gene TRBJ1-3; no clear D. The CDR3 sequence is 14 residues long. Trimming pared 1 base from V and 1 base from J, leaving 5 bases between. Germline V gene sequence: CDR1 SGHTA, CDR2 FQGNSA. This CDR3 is CASSLVGSGNTIYF. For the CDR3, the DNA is TGTGCCAGCAGCTTAGTCGGATCTGGAAACACCATATATTTT.

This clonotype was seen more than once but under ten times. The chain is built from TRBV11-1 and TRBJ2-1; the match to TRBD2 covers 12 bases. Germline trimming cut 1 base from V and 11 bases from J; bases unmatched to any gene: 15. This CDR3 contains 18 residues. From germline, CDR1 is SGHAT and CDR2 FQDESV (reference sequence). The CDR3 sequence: CASSLVAASGGVPQKQFF. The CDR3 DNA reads TGTGCCAGCAGCTTAGTAGCTGCTAGCGGGGGGGTCCCCCAAAAGCAGTTCTTC.

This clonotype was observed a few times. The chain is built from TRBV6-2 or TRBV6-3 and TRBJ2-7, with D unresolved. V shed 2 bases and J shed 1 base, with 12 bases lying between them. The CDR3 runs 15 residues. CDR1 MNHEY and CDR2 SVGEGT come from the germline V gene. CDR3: CASSYLGPISYEQYF. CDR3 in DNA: TGTGCCAGCAGTTACCTTGGACCGATTTCCTACGAGCAGTACTTC.

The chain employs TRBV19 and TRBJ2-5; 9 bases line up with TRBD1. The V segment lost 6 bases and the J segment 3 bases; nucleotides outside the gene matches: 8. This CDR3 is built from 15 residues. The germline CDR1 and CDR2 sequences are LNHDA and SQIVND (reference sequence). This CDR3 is CASSRDRAWEETQYF. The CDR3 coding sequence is TGTGCCAGTAGCCGGGACAGGGCCTGGGAAGAGACCCAGTACTTC.

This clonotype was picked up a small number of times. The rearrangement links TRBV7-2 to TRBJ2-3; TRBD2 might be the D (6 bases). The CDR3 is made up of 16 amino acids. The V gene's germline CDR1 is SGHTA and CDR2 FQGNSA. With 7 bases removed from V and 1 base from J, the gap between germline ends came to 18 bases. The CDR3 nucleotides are TGTGCCAGCACCACTTCCCCCGGGGGTGGCACAGATACGCAGTATTTT. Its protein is CASTTSPGGGTDTQYF.